This passage covers 2 T cell receptor beta chains from one sample sequenced in a study of T cell responses to AZD1222 COVID-19 vaccine. Sequenced by immunoSEQ multiplex PCR; TCRdb stores in-frame clones only, minus some. The sample has over 150,000 clones, 88% seen once; the top ten hold more than 5%. Sample: peripheral blood, taken on day 0 of AZD1222 vaccination. These receptors were collected from an adult in good health.

This rearrangement joins TRBV6-5 to TRBJ1-1; 8 positions match TRBD1. With 7 bases clipped from V and 3 bases from J, the junction kept 7 bases outside the gene matches. The CDR3 has 14 amino acids. Per the germline V gene, CDR1 is MNHEY and CDR2 is SVGAGI. Here the CDR3 reads CASNVDRGDTEAFF. The CDR3 nucleotides read TGTGCCAGCAATGTTGACAGGGGCGACACTGAAGCTTTCTTT.

The J gene is TRBJ1-3, the V gene TRBV5-1; D gene uncertain. The germline V gene encodes CDR1 SGHRS and CDR2 YFSETQ. CDR3 size: 15 residues. V lost 0 bases, J lost 0 bases, and 7 bases lay in between. The CDR3 sequence: CASSLEMNSGNTIYF. The CDR3 nucleotides are TGCGCCAGCAGCTTGGAAATGAACTCTGGAAACACCATATATTTT.